This entry is about one TCR beta chain. The antigen is not known. Per the germline V gene, CDR1 is SGHRS and CDR2 is YFSETQ. This CDR3 has 14 residues. After removal of 2 bases from V and 11 bases from J, the junction contained 9 bases not matched to a gene. This sample stems from a study of blood T cells in healthy people across ages. Overall study findings and caveats: Roughly linear declines in TCR beta diversity per million T cells occurred with age. More naive CD4+ cells and higher diversity marked long-lived donors relative to aged donors.

Russia was home to the donors, healthy Caucasian individuals aged about 6 to 90. PBMCs were isolated at a quantity of at least 7 million per sample. With a J-beta primer mix and a sample-barcoded 5' primer, a second PCR ran about 6 to 11 cycles. TCRdb recomputed calls from the 5' RACE reads with MiXCR, one row per CDR3 protein. The sample comprises under 800,000 distinct CDR3 sequences, more than 20% of which are singletons, and roughly 3.9% rests with the top ten. The sample comprised blood. This chain links TRBV5-1 with TRBJ2-5, with 10 bases identical to TRBD1. The clonotype originates from a man in his 70s in good health. The CDR3 sequence is CASSLSDRGREQYF. As DNA, the CDR3 is TGCGCCAGCAGCTTATCTGACAGGGGGCGAGAGCAGTACTTC.